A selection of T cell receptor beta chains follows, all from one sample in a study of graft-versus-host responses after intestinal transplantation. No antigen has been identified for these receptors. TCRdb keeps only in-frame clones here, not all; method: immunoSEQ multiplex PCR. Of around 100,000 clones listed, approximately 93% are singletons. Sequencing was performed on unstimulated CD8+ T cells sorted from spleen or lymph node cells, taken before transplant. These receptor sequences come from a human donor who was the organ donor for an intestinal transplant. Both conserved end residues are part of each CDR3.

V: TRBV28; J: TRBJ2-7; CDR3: CASRSGDGVSYEQYF
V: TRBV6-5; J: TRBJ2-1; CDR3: CASSYMSYNEQFF
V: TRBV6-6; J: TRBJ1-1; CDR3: CASRDYTEAFF
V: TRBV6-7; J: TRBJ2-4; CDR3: CASSHGEGKNIQYF
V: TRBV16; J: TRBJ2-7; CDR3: CASSQFQGGSNEQYF
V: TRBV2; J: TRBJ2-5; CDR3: CASSETGFFAEQETQYF
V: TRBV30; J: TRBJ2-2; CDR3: CAWSEGLPSRANTGELFF
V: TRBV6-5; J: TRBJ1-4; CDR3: CASSYETGNNEKLFF
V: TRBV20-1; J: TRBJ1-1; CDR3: CRTQGSTEAFF
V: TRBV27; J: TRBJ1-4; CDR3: CASSLDRGLEKLFF
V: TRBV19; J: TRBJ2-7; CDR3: CASSIGLGGSEQYF
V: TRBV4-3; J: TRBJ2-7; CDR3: CASSWTGSYEQYF
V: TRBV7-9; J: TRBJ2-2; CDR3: CASSLVQRDGELFF
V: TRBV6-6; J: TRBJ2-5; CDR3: CASSERTQETQYF
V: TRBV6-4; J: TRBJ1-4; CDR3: CASETKPPGTGDEKLFF
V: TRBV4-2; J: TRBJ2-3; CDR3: CASSQDKMADTQYF
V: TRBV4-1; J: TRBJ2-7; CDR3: CASSQPGLAGEQYF
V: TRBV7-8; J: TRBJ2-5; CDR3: CASSPHETQYF
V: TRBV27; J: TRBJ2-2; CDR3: CASGGDRVAAGELFF
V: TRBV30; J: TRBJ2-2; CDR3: CAWRGLADTGELFF
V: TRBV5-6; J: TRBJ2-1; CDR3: CASSLRDNEQFF
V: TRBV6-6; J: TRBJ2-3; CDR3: CASSHDTGGTTDTQYF
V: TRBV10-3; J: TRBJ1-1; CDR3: CAISQQGNTEAFF
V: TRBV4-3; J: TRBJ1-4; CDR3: CASSHSLYHRGLEKLFF
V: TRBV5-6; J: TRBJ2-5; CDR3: CASSVTGLLGTQYF
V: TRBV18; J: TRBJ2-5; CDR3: CASSPRLAQETQYF
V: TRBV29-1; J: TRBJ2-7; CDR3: CSVERWGTGGYEQYF
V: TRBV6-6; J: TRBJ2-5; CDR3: CASTPTSGPQETQYF
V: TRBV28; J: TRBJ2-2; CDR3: CASGVLTPDEAGELFF
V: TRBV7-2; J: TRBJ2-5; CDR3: CASSHLEREVGQETQYF
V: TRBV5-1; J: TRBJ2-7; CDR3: CASRERTGRQQYF
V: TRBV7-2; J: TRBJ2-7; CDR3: CASSLAGQGIYEQYF
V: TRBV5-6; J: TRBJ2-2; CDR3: CASSLGVGELFF
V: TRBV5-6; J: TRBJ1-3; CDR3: CASGSTFLGNTIYF
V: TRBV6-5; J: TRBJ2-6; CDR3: CASSYGVSGANVLTF
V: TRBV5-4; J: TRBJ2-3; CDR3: CASSLSITTDTQYF
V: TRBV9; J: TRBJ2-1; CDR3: CASSLGQGTSYEQFF
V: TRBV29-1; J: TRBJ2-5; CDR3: CSVDPVHPAGETQYF
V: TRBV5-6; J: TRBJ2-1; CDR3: CASSLGGSSYNEQFF
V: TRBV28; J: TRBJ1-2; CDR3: CASSYRGSYGYTF
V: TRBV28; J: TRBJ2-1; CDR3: CASSPLGGIHNEQFF
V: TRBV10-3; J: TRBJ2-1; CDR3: CAIRGGSLYNEQFF
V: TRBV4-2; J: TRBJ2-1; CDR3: CASSQGGGPYNEQFF
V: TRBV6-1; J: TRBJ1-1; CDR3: CATRQGTEAFF
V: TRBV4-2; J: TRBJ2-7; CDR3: CASSQGLGFYEQYF
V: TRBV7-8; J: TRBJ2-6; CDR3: CASSIWTGNSGANVLTF